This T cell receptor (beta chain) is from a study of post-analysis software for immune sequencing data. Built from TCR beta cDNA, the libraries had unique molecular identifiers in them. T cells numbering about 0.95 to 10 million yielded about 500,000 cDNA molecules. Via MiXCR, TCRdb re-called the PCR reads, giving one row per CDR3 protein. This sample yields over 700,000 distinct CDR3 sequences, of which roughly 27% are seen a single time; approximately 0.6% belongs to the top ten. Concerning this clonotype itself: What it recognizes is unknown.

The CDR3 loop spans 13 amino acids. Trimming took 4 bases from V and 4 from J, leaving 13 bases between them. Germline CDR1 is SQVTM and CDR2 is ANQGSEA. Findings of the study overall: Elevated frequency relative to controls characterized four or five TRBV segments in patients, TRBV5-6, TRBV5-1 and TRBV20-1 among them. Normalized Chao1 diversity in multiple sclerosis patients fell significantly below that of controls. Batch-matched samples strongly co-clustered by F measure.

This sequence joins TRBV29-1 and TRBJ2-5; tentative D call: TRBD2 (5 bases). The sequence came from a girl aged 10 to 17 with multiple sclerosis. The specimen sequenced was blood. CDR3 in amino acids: CSVASGVSETQYF. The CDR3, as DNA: TGCAGCGTTGCCTCCGGGGTTTCAGAGACCCAGTACTTC.